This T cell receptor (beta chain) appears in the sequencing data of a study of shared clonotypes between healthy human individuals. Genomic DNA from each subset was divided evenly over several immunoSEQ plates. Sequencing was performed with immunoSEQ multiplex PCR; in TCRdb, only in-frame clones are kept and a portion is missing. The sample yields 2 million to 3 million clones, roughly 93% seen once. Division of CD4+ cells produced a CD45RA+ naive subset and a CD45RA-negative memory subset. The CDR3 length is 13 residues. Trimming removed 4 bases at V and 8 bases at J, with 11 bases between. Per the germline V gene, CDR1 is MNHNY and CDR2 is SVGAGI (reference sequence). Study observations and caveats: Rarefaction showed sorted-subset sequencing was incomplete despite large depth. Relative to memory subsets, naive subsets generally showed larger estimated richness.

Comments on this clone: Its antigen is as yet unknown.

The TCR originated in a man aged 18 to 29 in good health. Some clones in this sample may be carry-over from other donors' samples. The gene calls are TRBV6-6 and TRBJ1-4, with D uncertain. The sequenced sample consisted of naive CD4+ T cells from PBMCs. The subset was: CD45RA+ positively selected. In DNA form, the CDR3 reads TGTGCCAGCAGTTTATTGGGGTACGAAAAACTGTTTTTT. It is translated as CASSLLGYEKLFF.